This paragraph covers one T cell receptor beta chain sequence. Many counts were recorded for this clone. The antigen this receptor binds is unknown. Within one base of it there is no much larger clone, and no base qualities were kept. The sample is drawn from a study of metastatic and nonmetastatic thyroid tumors (dated by TCRdb to about 2020). At the level of the whole study: Repertoires from peripheral blood and from tumor or nodule tissue samples of malignant and benign thyroid patients were compared.

The library relied on PCR. TCRdb records Illumina HiSeq 4000 as the sequencer. High-throughput sequencing was used to profile the TCR beta-chain CDR3 region of every patient. The original pipeline was this. The researchers built a classifier to tell apart papillary thyroid cancer patients with distant metastasis, based on CDR3 differences among clinicopathological groups. To measure repertoire diversity the researchers used the Shannon index, while the Morisita-Horn index served to gauge how similar the tumor and blood repertoires were. In-frame beta chains were kept once TCRdb had trimmed the public reads at Q25 with fastp and called clones with MiXCR. TCRdb's processing, not the study's, gives the V and J calls here. Present in this sample are under 25,000 clones, around an eighth of which were seen just once. The top ten hold about 15% of the sample. Including cysteine and phenylalanine, the CDR3 has 12 amino acids. Of all the DNA, just the CDR3 is kept, 36 bases in frame from base 1. CDR1 and CDR2, per the germline V gene (reference sequence), are SEHNR and FQNEAQ. Cut back by 1 base and 6 bases, the V and J ends lie 7 bases apart.

No patient had received any treatment before thyroid surgery. Patient clinical samples collected from the early 2010s to the late 2010s were retrospectively analysed using T-cell receptor beta sequencing. The paper's findings and limits, for the study overall: In both blood and tumor samples, TCR beta diversity was reported to be significantly higher in malignant tumors than in benign nodules.

The TCR comes from a female donor with papillary thyroid cancer or a benign thyroid nodule (not recorded which). Some clones in this sample may be carry-over from other donors' samples. The sequence links TRBV7-9 to TRBJ2-7; TRBD1 is a possible D gene, resting on 5 matching bases. Sequenced sample: blood. Here is the DNA: TGTGCCAGCAGCTTAGTTCAGGGCGAGCAGTACTTC. The translation is CASSLVQGEQYF.